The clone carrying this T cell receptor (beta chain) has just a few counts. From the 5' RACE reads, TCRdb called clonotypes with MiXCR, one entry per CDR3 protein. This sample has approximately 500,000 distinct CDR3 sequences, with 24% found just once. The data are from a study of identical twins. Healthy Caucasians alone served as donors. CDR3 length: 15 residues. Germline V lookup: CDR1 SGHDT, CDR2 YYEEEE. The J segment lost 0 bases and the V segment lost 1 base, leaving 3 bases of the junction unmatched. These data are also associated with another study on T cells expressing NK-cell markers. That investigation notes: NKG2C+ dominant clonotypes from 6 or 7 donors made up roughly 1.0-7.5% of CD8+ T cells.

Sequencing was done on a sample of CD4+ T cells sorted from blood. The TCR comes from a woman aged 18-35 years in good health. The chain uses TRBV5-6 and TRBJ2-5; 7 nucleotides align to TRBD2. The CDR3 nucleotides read TGTGCCAGCAGCTTGTTCGGACTAGACCAAGAGACCCAGTACTTC. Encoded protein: CASSLFGLDQETQYF.